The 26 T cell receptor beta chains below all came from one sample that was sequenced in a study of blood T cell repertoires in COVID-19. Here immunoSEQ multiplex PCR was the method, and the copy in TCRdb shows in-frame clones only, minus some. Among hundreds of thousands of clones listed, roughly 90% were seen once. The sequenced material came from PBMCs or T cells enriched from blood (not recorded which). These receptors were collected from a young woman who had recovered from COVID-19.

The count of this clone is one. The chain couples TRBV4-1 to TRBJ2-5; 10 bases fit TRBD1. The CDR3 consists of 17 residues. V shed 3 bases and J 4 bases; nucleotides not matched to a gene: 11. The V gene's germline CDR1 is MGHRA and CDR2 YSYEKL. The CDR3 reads CASSHHGDRGLLETQYF. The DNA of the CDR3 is TGCGCCAGCAGCCATCACGGGGACAGGGGATTATTAGAGACCCAGTACTTC.

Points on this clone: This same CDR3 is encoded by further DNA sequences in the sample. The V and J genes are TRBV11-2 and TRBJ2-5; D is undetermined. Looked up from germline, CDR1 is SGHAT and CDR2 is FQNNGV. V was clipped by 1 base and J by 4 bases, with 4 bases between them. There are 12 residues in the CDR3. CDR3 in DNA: TGTGCCAGCAGCTTAGTCCTAGAGACCCAGTACTTC. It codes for CASSLVLETQYF.

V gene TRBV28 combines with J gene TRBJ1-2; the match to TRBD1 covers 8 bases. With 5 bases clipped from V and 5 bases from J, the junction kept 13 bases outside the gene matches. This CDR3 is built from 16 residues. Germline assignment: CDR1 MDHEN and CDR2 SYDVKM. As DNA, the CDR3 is TGTGCCAGCAGTCTTCGATTCTGGACAGGGACATATGGCTACACCTTC. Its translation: CASSLRFWTGTYGYTF.

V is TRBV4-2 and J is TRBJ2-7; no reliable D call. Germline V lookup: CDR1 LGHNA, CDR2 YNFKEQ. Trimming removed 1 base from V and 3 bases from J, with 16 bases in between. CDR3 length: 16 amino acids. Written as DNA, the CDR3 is TGTGCCAGCAGCCAAGGATGGGCCGATAACCACTACGAGCAGTACTTC. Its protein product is CASSQGWADNHYEQYF.

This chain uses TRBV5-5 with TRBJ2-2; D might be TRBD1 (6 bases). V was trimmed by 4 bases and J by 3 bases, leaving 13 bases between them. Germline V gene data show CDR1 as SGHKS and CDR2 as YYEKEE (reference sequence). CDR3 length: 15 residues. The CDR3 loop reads CASSAGTRYTGELFF. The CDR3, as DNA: TGTGCCAGCAGCGCCGGGACACGATACACCGGGGAGCTGTTTTTT.

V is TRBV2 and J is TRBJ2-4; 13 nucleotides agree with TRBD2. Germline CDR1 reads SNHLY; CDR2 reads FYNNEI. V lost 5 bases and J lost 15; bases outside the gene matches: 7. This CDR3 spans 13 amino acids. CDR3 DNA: TGTGCCAGCAGTCAACTAGCGGGAGGGCCTCGGTACTTC. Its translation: CASSQLAGGPRYF.

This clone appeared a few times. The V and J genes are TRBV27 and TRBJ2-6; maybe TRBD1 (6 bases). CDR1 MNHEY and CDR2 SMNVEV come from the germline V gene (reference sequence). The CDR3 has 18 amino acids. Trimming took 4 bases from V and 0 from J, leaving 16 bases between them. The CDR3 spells CASSSPLRQASGANVLTF. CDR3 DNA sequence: TGTGCCAGCAGTTCCCCTCTTCGACAGGCCTCTGGGGCCAACGTCCTGACTTTC.

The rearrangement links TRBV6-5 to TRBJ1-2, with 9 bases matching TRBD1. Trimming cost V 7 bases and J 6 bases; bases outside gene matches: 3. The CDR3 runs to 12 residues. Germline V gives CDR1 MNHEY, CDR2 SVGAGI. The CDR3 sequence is CASTWTGDGYTF. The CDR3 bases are TGTGCCAGCACCTGGACAGGGGATGGCTACACCTTC.

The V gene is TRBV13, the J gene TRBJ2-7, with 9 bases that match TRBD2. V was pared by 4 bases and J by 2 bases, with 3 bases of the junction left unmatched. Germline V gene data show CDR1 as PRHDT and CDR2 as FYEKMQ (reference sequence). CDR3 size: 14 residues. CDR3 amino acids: CASSWTSAPYEQYF. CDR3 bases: TGTGCCAGCAGCTGGACTAGCGCACCCTACGAGCAGTACTTC.

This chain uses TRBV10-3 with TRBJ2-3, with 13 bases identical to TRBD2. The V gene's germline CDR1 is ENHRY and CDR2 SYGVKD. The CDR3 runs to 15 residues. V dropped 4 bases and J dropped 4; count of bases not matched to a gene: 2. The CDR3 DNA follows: TGTGCCATCAGTGGGACTAGCGGGAGTGCAGATACGCAGTATTTT. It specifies CAISGTSGSADTQYF.

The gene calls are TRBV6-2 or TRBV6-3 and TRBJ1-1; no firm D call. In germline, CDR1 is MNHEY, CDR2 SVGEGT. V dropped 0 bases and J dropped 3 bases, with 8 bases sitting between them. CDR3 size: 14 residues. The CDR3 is CASSYSATYTEAFF. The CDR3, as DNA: TGTGCCAGCAGTTACTCCGCCACTTACACTGAAGCTTTCTTT.

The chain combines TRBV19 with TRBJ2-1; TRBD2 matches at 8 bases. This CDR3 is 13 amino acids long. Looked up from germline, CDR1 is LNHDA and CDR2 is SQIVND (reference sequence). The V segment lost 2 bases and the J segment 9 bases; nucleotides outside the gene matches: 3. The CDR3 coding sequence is TGTGCCAGTAGTATATACAGCGGGAGTGAGCAGTTCTTC. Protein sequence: CASSIYSGSEQFF.

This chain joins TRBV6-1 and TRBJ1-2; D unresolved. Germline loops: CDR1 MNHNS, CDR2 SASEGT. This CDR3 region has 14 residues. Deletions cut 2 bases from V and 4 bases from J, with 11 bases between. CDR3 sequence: CASSEHSSGYGYTF. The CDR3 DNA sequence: TGTGCCAGCAGTGAACACTCCTCCGGCTATGGCTACACCTTC.

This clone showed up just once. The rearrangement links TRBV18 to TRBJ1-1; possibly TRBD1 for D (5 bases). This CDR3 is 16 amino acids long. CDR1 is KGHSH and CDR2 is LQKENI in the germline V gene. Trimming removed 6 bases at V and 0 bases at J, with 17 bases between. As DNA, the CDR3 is TGTGCCAGCTCCCTAAACTCTCCGGGGGTGAACACTGAAGCTTTCTTT. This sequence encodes CASSLNSPGVNTEAFF.

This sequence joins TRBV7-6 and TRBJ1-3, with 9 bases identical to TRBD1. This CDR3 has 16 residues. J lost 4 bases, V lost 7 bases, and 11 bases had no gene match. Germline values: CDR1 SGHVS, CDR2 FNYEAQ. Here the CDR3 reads CASIRGTGRKGNTIYF. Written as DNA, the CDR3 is TGTGCCAGCATCCGCGGGACAGGGCGGAAAGGAAACACCATATATTTT.

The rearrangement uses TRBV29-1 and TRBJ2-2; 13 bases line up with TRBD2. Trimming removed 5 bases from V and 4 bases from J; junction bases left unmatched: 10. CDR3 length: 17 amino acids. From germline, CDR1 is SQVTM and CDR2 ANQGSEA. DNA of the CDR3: TGCAGCGTTAGGACTAGCGGGAGAGTTGATTTCACCGGGGAGCTGTTTTTT. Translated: CSVRTSGRVDFTGELFF.

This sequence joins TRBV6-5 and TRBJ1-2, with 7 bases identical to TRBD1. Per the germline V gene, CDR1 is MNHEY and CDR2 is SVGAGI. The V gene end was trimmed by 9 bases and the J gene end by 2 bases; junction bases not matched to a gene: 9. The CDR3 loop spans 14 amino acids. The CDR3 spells CASRQGYDNYGYTF. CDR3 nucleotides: TGTGCCAGTAGACAGGGTTACGACAACTATGGCTACACCTTC.

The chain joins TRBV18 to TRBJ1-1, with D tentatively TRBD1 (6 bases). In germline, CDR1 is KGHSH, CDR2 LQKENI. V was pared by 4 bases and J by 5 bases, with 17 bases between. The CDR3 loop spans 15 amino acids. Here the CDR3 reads CASSLHREEGTEAFF. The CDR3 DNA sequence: TGTGCCAGCTCACTGCACAGGGAAGAGGGTACTGAAGCTTTCTTT.

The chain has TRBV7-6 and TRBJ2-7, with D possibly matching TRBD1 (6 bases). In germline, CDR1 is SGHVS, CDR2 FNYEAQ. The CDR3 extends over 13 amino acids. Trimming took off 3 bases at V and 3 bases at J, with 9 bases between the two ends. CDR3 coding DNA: TGTGCCAGCAGCTTGGCGACAGGCTACGAGCAGTACTTC. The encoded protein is CASSLATGYEQYF.

Here the CDR3 reads CASSTSGTDTQYF. The CDR3 DNA is TGTGCCAGCAGCACTAGCGGGACAGATACGCAGTATTTT. The chain employs TRBV9 and TRBJ2-3, with 9 bases lining up with TRBD2. V was clipped by 4 bases and J by 3 bases; unmatched bases: 0. This CDR3 comprises 13 residues. Germline CDR1 is SGDLS and CDR2 is YYNGEE.

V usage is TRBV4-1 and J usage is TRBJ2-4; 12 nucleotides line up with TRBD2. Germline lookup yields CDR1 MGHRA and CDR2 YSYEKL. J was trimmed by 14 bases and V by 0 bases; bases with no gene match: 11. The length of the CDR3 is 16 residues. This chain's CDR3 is CASSQEGGLAGGPEYF. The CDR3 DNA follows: TGCGCCAGCAGCCAAGAGGGGGGCCTAGCGGGAGGGCCTGAGTACTTC.

CDR3 coding DNA: TGTGCCAGCAGCCCGGACAGGGGGGGAACTGAAGCTTTCTTT. Translated, it gives CASSPDRGGTEAFF. This chain joins TRBV11-1 and TRBJ1-1; 10 bases are shared with TRBD1. Germline V gene lookup returns CDR1 SGHAT and CDR2 FQDESV (reference sequence). Trimming took 5 bases from V and 5 from J; bases not matched to a gene: 5. The CDR3 contains 14 residues.

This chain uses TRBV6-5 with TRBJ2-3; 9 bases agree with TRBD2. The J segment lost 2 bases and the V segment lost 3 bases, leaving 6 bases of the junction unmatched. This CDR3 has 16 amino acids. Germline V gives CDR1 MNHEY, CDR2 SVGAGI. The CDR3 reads CASSYSASGITDTQYF. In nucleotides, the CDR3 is TGTGCCAGCAGTTATAGTGCTAGCGGGATCACAGATACGCAGTATTTT.

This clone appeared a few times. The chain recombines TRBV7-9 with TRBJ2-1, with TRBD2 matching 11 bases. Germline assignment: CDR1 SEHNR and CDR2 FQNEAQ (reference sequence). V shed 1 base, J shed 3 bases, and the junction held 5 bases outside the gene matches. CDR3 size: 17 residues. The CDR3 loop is CASSLGSGTSGYNEQFF. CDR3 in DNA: TGTGCCAGCAGCTTAGGTAGCGGGACTAGCGGCTACAATGAGCAGTTCTTC.

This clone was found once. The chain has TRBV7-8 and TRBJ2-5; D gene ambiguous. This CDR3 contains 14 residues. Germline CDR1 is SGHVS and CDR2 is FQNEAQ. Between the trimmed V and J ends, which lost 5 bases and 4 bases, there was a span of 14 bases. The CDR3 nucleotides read TGTGCCAGCAGCCCCCGTCCCCTAGGAGAGACCCAGTACTTC. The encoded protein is CASSPRPLGETQYF.

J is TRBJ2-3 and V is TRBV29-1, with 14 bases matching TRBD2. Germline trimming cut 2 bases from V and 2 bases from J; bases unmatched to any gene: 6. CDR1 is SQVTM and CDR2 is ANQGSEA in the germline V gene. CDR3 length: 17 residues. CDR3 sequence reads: CSVEPRLAGGYTDTQYF. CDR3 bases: TGCAGCGTTGAACCCCGACTAGCGGGAGGGTACACAGATACGCAGTATTTT.